This TCR beta chain was captured by sequencing in a study of blood T cells in healthy people across ages. Germline CDR1 MGHRA, CDR2 YSYEKL. V lost 2 bases to trimming and J lost 6 bases, with 11 bases between them. This CDR3 has 14 amino acids. Comment on this clonotype: Its target is not known.

Study findings and constraints: Changes in expanded clonotypes were possibly confounded, as the CMV status of donors was unknown.

Donors gave roughly 10 milliliters of peripheral blood apiece. Extracted total RNA amounted to at least 5.5 micrograms for each sample. Primers used in a second PCR of roughly 6 to 11 cycles were a sample-barcoded 5' primer and a J-beta primer mix. Template switching added a 12-random-nucleotide identifier to every cDNA molecule. TCRdb analysed the 5' RACE reads with MiXCR anew, one entry per CDR3 protein. The data hold about 1.4 million distinct CDR3 sequences, with 59% observed a single time. The sample consisted of blood. This chain joins TRBV4-1 and TRBJ1-5; possibly TRBD1 for D (6 bases). The sequence was collected from a man younger than 30 in good health. In DNA form, the CDR3 reads TGCGCCAGCAGCCAATTTGGGGGCTCTCAGCCCCAGCATTTT. Its protein product is CASSQFGGSQPQHF.